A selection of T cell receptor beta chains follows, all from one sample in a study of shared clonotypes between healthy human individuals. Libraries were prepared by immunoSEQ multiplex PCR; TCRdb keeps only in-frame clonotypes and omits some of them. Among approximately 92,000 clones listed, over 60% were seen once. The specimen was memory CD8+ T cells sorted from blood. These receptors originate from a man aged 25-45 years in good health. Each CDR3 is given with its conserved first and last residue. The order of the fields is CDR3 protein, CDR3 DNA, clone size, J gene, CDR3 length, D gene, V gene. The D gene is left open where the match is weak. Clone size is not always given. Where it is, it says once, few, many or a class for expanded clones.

CASSQALEAYEQYF | TGCGCCAGCAGCCAAGCCTTAGAAGCATACGAGCAGTACTTC | . | TRBJ2-7 | 14 | . | TRBV4-3
CASSIRSYEQYF | TGTGCCAGCAGCATACGCTCCTACGAGCAGTACTTC | few | TRBJ2-7 | 12 | . | TRBV21-1
CANRDYYNGEQYF | TGTGCCAACCGGGACTACTACAATGGCGAGCAGTACTTC | . | TRBJ2-7 | 13 | TRBD2 | TRBV2
CASSADYRGRGETQYF | TGTGCCAGCAGTGCCGATTACAGGGGCAGGGGCGAGACCCAGTACTTC | few | TRBJ2-5 | 16 | TRBD1 | TRBV6-1
CASRRPLSGSEQYF | TGTGCCAGCAGGAGACCCCTCAGCGGGAGCGAGCAGTACTTC | . | TRBJ2-7 | 14 | . | TRBV21-1
CASNDPVKETQYF | TGCGCCAGCAATGATCCGGTAAAAGAGACCCAGTACTTC | few | TRBJ2-5 | 13 | . | TRBV10-2
CASSENRERSQYF | TGTGCCAGCAGCGAGAACAGGGAGAGGTCCCAGTACTTC | . | TRBJ2-5 | 13 | . | TRBV6-5
CSARPLLIHNEQFF | TGCAGCGCTCGCCCCCTCCTAATCCACAATGAGCAGTTCTTC | . | TRBJ2-1 | 14 | . | TRBV29-1
CASSQEGTRQFF | TGTGCCAGCAGTCAGGAGGGGACTAGACAGTTCTTC | . | TRBJ2-1 | 12 | TRBD2 | TRBV5-4
CATSREGGPTDTQYF | TGTGCCACCAGCAGAGAGGGGGGTCCCACAGATACGCAGTATTTT | few | TRBJ2-3 | 15 | . | TRBV15
CASSFEGAIEQFF | TGCGCCAGCAGCTTCGAGGGGGCAATTGAGCAGTTCTTC | . | TRBJ2-1 | 13 | TRBD1 | TRBV5-1
CASSLLGGGAQETQYF | TGCGCCAGCAGCTTGTTGGGAGGAGGAGCCCAAGAGACCCAGTACTTC | . | TRBJ2-5 | 16 | . | TRBV5-1
CASSYSGDSSNQPQHF | TGTGCCAGCAGTTACTCGGGGGACAGCTCCAATCAGCCCCAGCATTTT | . | TRBJ1-5 | 16 | TRBD1 | TRBV6-5
CASSIWGQSEAFF | TGTGCCAGTAGTATATGGGGACAGAGTGAAGCTTTCTTT | once | TRBJ1-1 | 13 | TRBD1 | TRBV19
CASSLGGEGEPQHF | TGTGCCAGCAGTTTAGGGGGTGAAGGCGAGCCCCAGCATTTT | few | TRBJ1-5 | 14 | . | TRBV28
CASSFSGTQRDYEQYF | TGTGCCAGCAGTTTCTCTGGGACGCAGAGGGACTACGAGCAGTACTTC | . | TRBJ2-7 | 16 | . | TRBV27
CASSTDASSYEQYF | TGCGCCAGCTCAACCGACGCGAGCTCCTACGAGCAGTACTTC | . | TRBJ2-7 | 14 | . | TRBV5-1
CASSHSTGPLQETQYF | TGCGCCAGCAGCCACTCGACAGGGCCGCTACAAGAGACCCAGTACTTC | . | TRBJ2-5 | 16 | TRBD1 | TRBV4-1
CVRSITPPGKETQYF | TGTGTCAGAAGCATAACCCCCCCAGGGAAAGAGACCCAGTACTTC | . | TRBJ2-5 | 15 | . | TRBV7-5
CASSTLGAATNEKLFF | TGTGCCAGCAGCACCCTTGGGGCCGCAACTAATGAAAAACTGTTTTTT | . | TRBJ1-4 | 16 | . | TRBV7-2
CASSARAGITQFF | TGTGCCAGTAGTGCGCGGGCAGGCATTACGCAGTTCTTC | . | TRBJ2-1 | 13 | . | TRBV19
CASSLAGTANEKLFF | TGTGCCAGCAGCTTAGCCGGGACAGCGAATGAAAAACTGTTTTTT | few | TRBJ1-4 | 15 | TRBD1 | TRBV7-2
CASSYYNSYEQYF | TGTGCCAGCAGCTACTATAACTCCTACGAGCAGTACTTC | . | TRBJ2-7 | 13 | . | TRBV5-6
CASTRDALNTDTQYF | TGTGCCAGCACTCGGGACGCCTTAAACACAGATACGCAGTATTTT | . | TRBJ2-3 | 15 | . | TRBV6-5
CASSSGVHTSSDTQYF | TGTGCCAGCAGCTCCGGCGTACACACGTCGTCGGATACGCAGTATTTT | . | TRBJ2-3 | 16 | . | TRBV7-3
CASRYRVNSNQPQHF | TGTGCCAGCAGATACAGGGTTAATAGCAATCAGCCCCAGCATTTT | . | TRBJ1-5 | 15 | . | TRBV2
CASSFTYGTRMFRFF | TGTGCCAGCAGTTTCACCTACGGGACTAGGATGTTCCGGTTCTTC | . | TRBJ2-1 | 15 | TRBD2 | TRBV28
CASSLVGNGALGSGNTIYF | TGTGCCAGCAGCTTGGTAGGGAACGGAGCTCTGGGCTCTGGAAACACCATATATTTT | . | TRBJ1-3 | 19 | . | TRBV5-6
CASSFPPGQHDYEQYF | TGTGCCAGCAGTTTCCCCCCCGGACAACATGACTACGAGCAGTACTTC | . | TRBJ2-7 | 16 | . | TRBV28
CASTFSDQGGFEAFF | TGTGCCAGCACATTTAGTGACCAGGGGGGATTTGAAGCTTTCTTT | few | TRBJ1-1 | 15 | TRBD1 | TRBV6-6
CASSLEGNTEAFF | TGTGCCAGCAGCTTGGAGGGGAACACTGAAGCTTTCTTT | . | TRBJ1-1 | 13 | . | TRBV11-2
CASSLGAGTLGPDYGYTF | TGTGCCAGCAGCTTAGGGGCGGGGACACTCGGTCCCGACTATGGCTACACCTTC | . | TRBJ1-2 | 18 | . | TRBV7-9
CASSLTRDTEAFF | TGTGCCAGCTCACTTACCAGGGATACTGAAGCTTTCTTT | . | TRBJ1-1 | 13 | . | TRBV18
CASSLDRTGGFF | TGTGCCAGCAGCTTAGATCGGACAGGGGGGTTCTTC | . | TRBJ2-1 | 12 | TRBD1 | TRBV7-9
CASSPTGPNTEAFF | TGTGCCAGCAGCCCAACAGGCCCGAACACTGAAGCTTTCTTT | few | TRBJ1-1 | 14 | . | TRBV6-5
CASSLRTSGSYNEQFF | TGTGCCAGCTCACTCCGGACTAGCGGGAGCTACAATGAGCAGTTCTTC | . | TRBJ2-1 | 16 | TRBD2 | TRBV18
CASSLDPRYEQYF | TGTGCCAGCAGCTTAGACCCCAGATACGAGCAGTACTTC | . | TRBJ2-7 | 13 | . | TRBV11-2
CASSFTGFYNEQFF | TGTGCCAGCAGCTTTACAGGGTTCTACAATGAGCAGTTCTTC | . | TRBJ2-1 | 14 | . | TRBV7-8
CASSERGGSTDTQYF | TGTGCCAGCAGTGAACGAGGCGGTAGCACAGATACGCAGTATTTT | . | TRBJ2-3 | 15 | . | TRBV25-1
CASSSGPSGYNEQFF | TGTGCCAGCAGCTCAGGACCTAGTGGGTACAATGAGCAGTTCTTC | . | TRBJ2-1 | 15 | . | TRBV7-8
CASSGLAGRGDTQYF | TGTGCCAGCAGCGGACTAGCGGGGCGAGGGGATACGCAGTATTTT | once | TRBJ2-3 | 15 | TRBD2 | TRBV9
CARSLAGGVTDTQYF | TGTGCCAGAAGCTTGGCAGGGGGCGTCACAGATACGCAGTATTTT | . | TRBJ2-3 | 15 | TRBD1 | TRBV5-4
CASSVGAGTYEQYF | TGTGCCAGCAGCGTAGGAGCGGGAACGTACGAGCAGTACTTC | . | TRBJ2-7 | 14 | TRBD2 | TRBV9
CAWTSGTGVVDTQYF | TGTGCCTGGACGTCGGGCACGGGAGTAGTAGATACGCAGTATTTT | . | TRBJ2-3 | 15 | . | TRBV30
CAISESHSGANVLTF | TGTGCCATCAGTGAGTCTCACTCTGGGGCCAACGTCCTGACTTTC | medium-sized | TRBJ2-6 | 15 | . | TRBV10-3
CASRSGTSGLNEQFF | TGCGCCAGCAGGTCCGGGACTAGCGGTCTCAATGAGCAGTTCTTC | many | TRBJ2-1 | 15 | TRBD2 | TRBV5-1
CASSDKSGGSSYNEQFF | TGTGCCAGCAGCGACAAGAGCGGGGGAAGCTCCTACAATGAGCAGTTCTTC | . | TRBJ2-1 | 17 | TRBD2 | TRBV9
CASSSVAGGRVVWQYF | TGTGCCAGCAGTTCAGTAGCGGGAGGGAGGGTCGTCTGGCAGTACTTC | . | TRBJ2-7 | 16 | TRBD2 | TRBV28
CASSPDGTGYNEQFF | TGTGCCAGCAGCCCCGACGGGACAGGCTACAATGAGCAGTTCTTC | . | TRBJ2-1 | 15 | TRBD1 | TRBV7-9
CASSERPKGQGAYGYTF | TGTGCCAGCAGTGAAAGGCCCAAAGGACAGGGGGCTTATGGCTACACCTTC | . | TRBJ1-2 | 17 | TRBD1 | TRBV6-1